Presented here are 8 T cell receptor beta chains from one specimen sequenced in a study of CD8+CD57+ T cells in acquired aplastic anemia. The study profiled TCR beta VDJ and CDR3 using genomic DNA as template. TCRdb reanalysed the reads using MiXCR and keeps one entry per CDR3 protein. The sample holds 150,000 to 200,000 distinct CDR3 sequences, around half seen once. The patients chosen for sequencing had shown expansion of CD8+CD57+ cells (detected by flow cytometry). Sequencing used sorted CD4+, CD8+, or CD8+CD57+ T cells (not recorded which) from PBMCs. The origin of the receptors is a human donor with aplastic anemia.

This clonotype was seen at least ten times. This rearrangement joins TRBV10-3 to TRBJ2-1, with 7 bases identical to TRBD2. With V trimmed by 3 bases and J by 7 bases, 21 bases remained unmatched. Germline V gene sequence: CDR1 ENHRY, CDR2 SYGVKD. CDR3 length: 19 residues. The CDR3 sequence: CAISDRWVKGGLGSNEQFF. CDR3 bases: TGTGCCATCAGTGATAGGTGGGTAAAGGGAGGGCTCGGAAGTAATGAGCAGTTCTTC.

The chain joins TRBV19 to TRBJ1-1; TRBD1 might be the D (6 bases). The CDR3 covers 14 residues. V lost 7 bases and J 2 bases, leaving 14 bases between the germline ends. Germline-derived CDR1 and CDR2 are LNHDA and SQIVND (reference sequence). The CDR3 DNA follows: TGTGCCAGTACCTGGACAGTAGTCAACACTGAAGCTTTCTTT. Its translation: CASTWTVVNTEAFF. The entire variable domain, with the rest obtained from reference TRBV19 and TRBJ1-1, is as follows: DGGITQSPKYLFRKEGQNVTLSCEQNLNHDAMYWYRQDPGQGLRLIYYSQIVNDFQKGDIAEGYSVSREKKESFPLTVTSAQKNPTAFYLCASTWTVVNTEAFFGQGTRLTVV.

This clonotype showed up many times. The chain is built from TRBV2 and TRBJ1-2, with TRBD1 matching 8 bases. The ends lost 7 bases at V and 4 bases at J; junction bases unmatched: 11. Germline V gene lookup returns CDR1 SNHLY and CDR2 FYNNEI. CDR3 length equals 15 residues. The CDR3 is CASIKTGQDRYGYTF. The DNA for the CDR3 is TGTGCCAGCATTAAAACGGGACAGGATCGCTATGGCTACACCTTC. The full variable domain, in which reference TRBV2 and TRBJ1-2 provide the parts outside the CDR3, is EPEVTQTPSHQVTQMGQEVILRCVPISNHLYFYWYRQILGQKVEFLVSFYNNEISEKSEIFDDQFSVERPDGSNFTLKIRSTKLEDSAMYFCASIKTGQDRYGYTFGSGTRLTVV.

In this sample, this clonotype turned up many times. The chain is built from TRBV11-3 and TRBJ2-1; D not certain. The CDR3 runs to 13 residues. Trimming stripped 1 base from V and 9 bases from J, with 10 bases between. Germline CDR1 SGHNT, CDR2 YENEEA. As DNA, the CDR3 is TGTGCCAGCAGCTTAGTGTCTCTGAGTGAGCAGTTCTTC. Translated: CASSLVSLSEQFF.

The CDR3 here is CASSKRTGSPLHF. The CDR3 coding sequence is TGTGCCAGCAGCAAGAGGACAGGCTCACCCCTCCACTTT. The J gene is TRBJ1-6, the V gene TRBV7-8; the match to TRBD1 covers 7 bases. The length of the CDR3 is 13 residues. The trim removed 5 bases at V and 10 bases at J, leaving 5 bases unmatched. Germline V gene data show CDR1 as SGHVS and CDR2 as FQNEAQ.

This sequence joins TRBV10-3 and TRBJ1-1; D uncertain. Per germline, CDR1 ENHRY and CDR2 SYGVKD. Trimming cost V 4 bases and J 8 bases, with 8 bases left between them. There are 11 residues in the CDR3. The CDR3 reads CAISGGFEAFF. The CDR3 nucleotides read TGTGCCATCAGTGGAGGGTTCGAAGCTTTCTTT.

This clonotype was observed a few times. The chain is built from TRBV6-1 and TRBJ1-1, with D possibly matching TRBD1 (5 bases). The CDR3 runs to 16 residues. Trimming cost V 6 bases and J 1 base, with 18 bases left between them. The germline V gene has CDR1 MNHNS and CDR2 SASEGT. CDR3 loop: CASRGGMGPPNTEAFF. The CDR3 nucleotides are TGTGCCAGCAGGGGGGGAATGGGGCCCCCGAACACTGAAGCTTTCTTT.

This clonotype was recorded many times. The rearrangement links TRBV2 to TRBJ2-3; unclear D gene. Germline CDR1 is SNHLY and CDR2 is FYNNEI. V lost 6 bases and J lost 2, with 12 bases in between. CDR3 length: 14 amino acids. CDR3 residues: CASRGRFPTDTQYF. The CDR3 DNA reads as TGTGCCAGCAGGGGCCGATTCCCCACAGATACGCAGTATTTT.